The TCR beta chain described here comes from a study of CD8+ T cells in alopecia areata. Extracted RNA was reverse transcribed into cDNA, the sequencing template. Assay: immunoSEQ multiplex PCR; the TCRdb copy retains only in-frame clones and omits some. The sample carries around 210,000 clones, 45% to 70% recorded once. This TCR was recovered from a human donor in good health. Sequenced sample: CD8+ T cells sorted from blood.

This chain's CDR3 is CASSPRTFYGYTF. The CDR3 region has the DNA TGTGCCAGCAGCCCCAGGACGTTCTATGGCTACACCTTC. The chain joins TRBV6-5 to TRBJ1-2, with D hard to call. Germline V gene sequence: CDR1 MNHEY, CDR2 SVGAGI. Trimming removed 6 bases at V and 4 bases at J, with 12 bases between. CDR3 length: 13 amino acids.